These 5 T cell receptor beta chains share one sample of origin, sequenced in a study of T cells expressing NK-cell markers. One entry per CDR3 protein, without DNA, is what TCRdb gives after re-calling the 5' RACE reads. Its table lists some 300,000 distinct CDR3 sequences. Sequenced sample: blood T cells: a sorted CD56 or NKG2C T cell subset, CD4+ or CD8+ T cells, or bulk PBMC T cells (not recorded which). The receptors were sampled from a man between 18 and 35 years old in good health.

The J gene is TRBJ2-3, the V gene TRBV25-1; TCRdb's D call, TRBD2, is unchecked because there is no DNA. The CDR3 is 13 amino acids. Germline V gene sequence: CDR1 MGHDK, CDR2 SYGVNS. The CDR3: CASSVSGMKTQYF. Complete variable domain (other parts from reference TRBV25-1 and TRBJ2-3): EADIYQTPRYLVIGTGKKITLECSQTMGHDKMYWYQQDPGMELHLIHYSYGVNSTEKGDLSSESTVSRIRTEHFPLTLESARPSHTSQYLCASSVSGMKTQYFGPGTRLTVL.

This rearrangement joins TRBV12-3 or TRBV12-4 to TRBJ1-4. The CDR3 runs 18 residues. The CDR3 here is CASSLAQRPGGTNEKLFF.

The chain carries TRBV5-5 and TRBJ2-1. Germline CDR1 and CDR2: SGHKS and YYEKEE (reference sequence). The CDR3 runs to 12 residues. CDR3 amino acids: CASSSNMNEQFF. The variable domain in full, with the rest retrieved from reference TRBV5-5 and TRBJ2-1, is DAGVTQSPTHLIKTRGQQVTLRCSPISGHKSVSWYQQVLGQGPQFIFQYYEKEERGRGNFPDRFSARQFPNYSSELNVNALLLGDSALYLCASSSNMNEQFFGPGTRLTVL.

This chain joins TRBV12-5 and TRBJ2-3; the D call from TCRdb, TRBD2, cannot be confirmed without DNA. The CDR3 extends over 16 amino acids. Germline V lookup: CDR1 LGHNT, CDR2 FRNRAP. CDR3 sequence reads: CASGENRGLAGDTQYF. The full variable domain, its missing parts supplied by reference TRBV12-5 and TRBJ2-3, is DARVTQTPRHKVTEMGQEVTMRCQPILGHNTVFWYRQTMMQGLELLAYFRNRAPLDDSGMPKDRFSAEMPDATLATLKIQPSEPRDSAVYFCASGENRGLAGDTQYFGPGTRLTVL.

This rearrangement joins TRBV18 to TRBJ1-5; without DNA, the TCRdb call of TRBD1 cannot be checked. The CDR3 consists of 13 residues. CDR1 and CDR2 from the germline V gene are KGHSH and LQKENI. CDR3 region: CASSPQGEEPQHF.